This TCR beta chain emerged from a study of cytomegalovirus exposure and HLA in healthy donors. Study overall: Within an early data release were about 85 million unique TCRs drawn from HLA-typed donors. Whole-study findings and limits: The CMV antigen specificity of a few CMV-associated chains was confirmed through in vitro analysis. An ancestry cluster, one associated with Asian ancestry, reportedly showed fewer N-insertions than the roughly 610-donor mean in a later analysis.

CDR3 length: 15 residues. Germline V gene sequence: CDR1 MDHEN, CDR2 SYDVKM. V lost 1 base, J lost 1 base, and 8 bases lay in between. In regard to this clone: What it recognizes is unknown.

PCR employed 60 Vbeta and 13 Jbeta primers. Some clones are missing from TCRdb's copy, which holds only in-frame ones; the method was immunoSEQ multiplex PCR. The sample yields roughly 110,000 clones, around 80% seen once. There were likely unrecorded immune exposures, though donors were nominally healthy when sampled. This TCR came from a woman between 18 and 30 years old in good health and CMV-seropositive. The chain has TRBV28 and TRBJ1-3; D is possibly TRBD1 (5 bases). Input material: PBMCs. This CDR3 is CASSLYQGSGNTIYF. The CDR3 DNA reads TGTGCCAGCAGTTTATACCAGGGTTCTGGAAACACCATATATTTT.